The 28 T cell receptor beta chains below come from one sample, sequenced in a study of blood T cell repertoires in COVID-19. Data came from immunoSEQ multiplex PCR; TCRdb stores just in-frame clones and leaves some out. Of some 250,000 clones listed, around 90% were seen once; the top ten hold around 0.8%. The sample taken for sequencing was peripheral blood. These receptors were obtained from a woman younger than 45 with acute or convalescent COVID-19.

V and J are TRBV29-1 and TRBJ2-7; 7 nucleotides agree with TRBD2. CDR3 size: 14 residues. The germline V gene has CDR1 SQVTM and CDR2 ANQGSEA. With 2 bases clipped from V and 5 bases from J, the junction kept 9 bases outside the gene matches. Here the CDR3 reads CSVEIAGMGDEQYF. In nucleotides, the CDR3 is TGCAGCGTTGAAATAGCGGGTATGGGGGACGAGCAGTACTTC.

CDR3 DNA: TGTGCCAGCAGCCCTTTTACGAGGACAAACAATGAGCAGTTCTTC. Protein: CASSPFTRTNNEQFF. This chain uses TRBV7-8 with TRBJ2-1, with D possibly being TRBD1 (5 bases). The CDR3 contains 15 residues. The germline gives CDR1 SGHVS, CDR2 FQNEAQ. Trimming pared 5 bases from V and 5 bases from J, leaving 16 bases between.

V is TRBV27 and J is TRBJ1-5, with 8 bases fitting TRBD1. The CDR3 length is 15 residues. Germline-derived CDR1 and CDR2 are MNHEY and SMNVEV (reference sequence). V was pared by 3 bases and J by 4 bases, with 5 bases of the junction left unmatched. The CDR3 reads CASSLSGGLNQPQHF. For the CDR3, the DNA is TGTGCCAGCAGTTTGTCAGGGGGCCTAAATCAGCCCCAGCATTTT.

The rearrangement uses TRBV5-1 and TRBJ2-3; maybe TRBD1 (6 bases). The CDR3 spans 13 residues. V was pared by 0 bases and J by 8 bases, with 10 bases between. In germline, CDR1 is SGHRS, CDR2 YFSETQ. CDR3 nucleotides: TGCGCCAGCAGCTTGGGACAGGACGGTACGCAGTATTTT. The encoded protein is CASSLGQDGTQYF.

The chain has TRBV19 and TRBJ2-7; D unresolved. The V gene's germline CDR1 is LNHDA and CDR2 SQIVND (reference sequence). V dropped 6 bases and J dropped 3 bases, with 9 bases sitting between them. The CDR3 is 12 amino acids. The CDR3 spells CASSENFYEQYF. The CDR3 DNA reads as TGTGCCAGTAGCGAGAATTTCTACGAGCAGTACTTC.

The chain links TRBV3-1 (or the pseudogene TRBV3-2) to TRBJ2-7; TRBD1 aligns across 8 bases. Per the germline V gene, CDR1 is LGHDT and CDR2 is YNNKEL (reference sequence). With V trimmed by 3 bases and J by 3 bases, 10 bases remained unmatched. This CDR3 contains 16 residues. The CDR3 coding sequence is TGTGCCAGCAGCCAGGACTACCGGGACAGGCTCTACGAGCAGTACTTC. This codes for CASSQDYRDRLYEQYF.

In this sample, this clone turned up once. The J gene is TRBJ2-1, the V gene TRBV24-1; a weak D match, TRBD1 (6 bases). V lost 0 bases and J lost 0, with 8 bases in between. Germline V gene lookup returns CDR1 KGHDR and CDR2 SFDVKD. This CDR3 region has 16 residues. The CDR3 sequence is CATSDLQGNSYNEQFF. CDR3 DNA: TGTGCCACCAGTGATTTGCAGGGGAACTCCTACAATGAGCAGTTCTTC.

The rearrangement uses TRBV7-9 and TRBJ2-2, with TRBD1 matching over 9 bases. Germline V gene data show CDR1 as SEHNR and CDR2 as FQNEAQ (reference sequence). The CDR3 loop spans 17 amino acids. V lost 5 bases and J lost 1; bases outside the gene matches: 8. CDR3 in DNA: TGTGCCAGCAGCACCTCGGGGACAGGGAGGAACACCGGGGAGCTGTTTTTT. Its protein product is CASSTSGTGRNTGELFF.

This rearrangement joins TRBV9 to TRBJ2-7, with 9 bases matching TRBD1. The ends lost 0 bases at V and 1 base at J; junction bases unmatched: 5. The length of the CDR3 is 16 residues. Per the germline V gene, CDR1 is SGDLS and CDR2 is YYNGEE. The CDR3 sequence: CASSVGTGQGSYEQYF. The CDR3 DNA is TGTGCCAGCAGCGTAGGAACAGGACAGGGGTCCTACGAGCAGTACTTC.

The chain employs TRBV6-6 and TRBJ1-1; 7 bases line up with TRBD1. In germline, CDR1 is MNHNY, CDR2 SVGAGI (reference sequence). The ends lost 7 bases at V and 0 bases at J; junction bases unmatched: 11. The length of the CDR3 is 16 residues. The chain's CDR3 is CASNTGHRGLNTEAFF. The CDR3 bases are TGTGCCAGCAATACAGGACACAGGGGACTGAACACTGAAGCTTTCTTT.

The rearrangement uses TRBV10-3 and TRBJ1-6, with 7 bases matching TRBD1. Germline CDR1 and CDR2: ENHRY and SYGVKD. The CDR3 is 14 residues long. Trimming took 8 bases from V and 7 from J; bases not matched to a gene: 8. This CDR3 is CAIRQGTDNSPLHF. CDR3 DNA: TGTGCCATCCGTCAGGGGACAGACAATTCACCCCTCCACTTT.

The genes are TRBV27 and TRBJ1-5; 8 bases fit TRBD1. The V and J ends lost 4 bases and 9 bases, in that order; junction bases with no gene match: 11. There are 15 residues in the CDR3. Germline assignment: CDR1 MNHEY and CDR2 SMNVEV (reference sequence). CDR3: CASSSTGGPEGPQHF. The CDR3 DNA sequence: TGTGCCAGCAGTTCTACAGGGGGGCCCGAAGGGCCCCAGCATTTT.

The genes are TRBV27 and TRBJ1-2, with 8 bases fitting TRBD1. This CDR3 is 14 amino acids long. V lost 3 bases and J lost 5; bases outside the gene matches: 5. Germline V gene lookup returns CDR1 MNHEY and CDR2 SMNVEV (reference sequence). The CDR3 loop is CASSFSGGAYGYTF. Written as DNA, the CDR3 is TGTGCCAGCAGTTTTTCAGGGGGCGCTTATGGCTACACCTTC.

The rearrangement links TRBV2 to TRBJ2-1; D possibly corresponds to TRBD2 (6 bases). The length of the CDR3 is 16 residues. Trimming took 4 bases from V and 3 from J, leaving 16 bases between them. CDR1 and CDR2 from the germline V gene are SNHLY and FYNNEI. The CDR3 reads CASSASGTSNYNEQFF. CDR3 nucleotide sequence: TGTGCCAGCAGTGCCTCCGGGACTTCGAACTACAATGAGCAGTTCTTC.

CDR3 coding DNA: TGTGCCAGCAGCCGACAGGGGGTCACAGATACGCAGTATTTT. It translates to CASSRQGVTDTQYF. The V call is TRBV7-9, the J call TRBJ2-3; 9 bases align to TRBD1. Germline V CDR1 and CDR2: SEHNR, FQNEAQ (reference sequence). This CDR3 comprises 14 residues. The ends lost 5 bases at V and 2 bases at J; junction bases unmatched: 2.

This clone was detected only a few times. The chain couples TRBV4-2 to TRBJ2-5; 9 bases fit TRBD2. The CDR3 has 16 residues. V gave up 0 bases and J gave up 4 bases; unmatched junction bases: 6. Germline V gene sequence: CDR1 LGHNA, CDR2 YNFKEQ. The CDR3 loop is CASSQDAGGLGETQYF. DNA of the CDR3: TGTGCCAGCAGCCAAGATGCGGGAGGGCTTGGAGAGACCCAGTACTTC.

The rearrangement joins TRBV4-1 to TRBJ2-3; TRBD1 aligns across 7 bases. Per germline, CDR1 MGHRA and CDR2 YSYEKL. CDR3 length: 19 residues. Trimming cost V 3 bases and J 2 bases; bases outside gene matches: 17. The CDR3 here is CASSQSRDRFHHTTDTQYF. The CDR3 bases are TGCGCCAGCAGCCAGTCCCGGGACAGATTTCATCATACCACAGATACGCAGTATTTT.

The rearrangement uses TRBV12-3 or TRBV12-4 and TRBJ2-1; perhaps TRBD2 as D (6 bases). The germline V and J ends were trimmed by 7 bases and 15 bases, with 19 bases remaining between them. This CDR3 is 12 amino acids long. The chain's CDR3 is CASTLGTGAVFF. The CDR3, as DNA: TGTGCCAGCACCCTTGGGACGGGAGCAGTGTTCTTC.

CDR3 nucleotides: TGTGCCAGCAGCCAAGATAGGACTAGCGGGTTGTTTAATGAGCAGTTCTTC. Its translation is CASSQDRTSGLFNEQFF. The chain joins TRBV4-2 to TRBJ2-1, with 11 bases lining up with TRBD2. The CDR3 has 17 amino acids. From germline, CDR1 is LGHNA and CDR2 YNFKEQ. With 0 bases clipped from V and 7 bases from J, the junction kept 8 bases outside the gene matches.

This clone was seen a single time. The rearrangement links TRBV19 to TRBJ2-7; 9 nucleotides agree with TRBD1. V was pared by 5 bases and J by 1 base, with 0 bases of the junction left unmatched. CDR3 length equals 13 residues. Germline-derived CDR1 and CDR2 are LNHDA and SQIVND (reference sequence). CDR3 loop: CASSGQGSYEQYF. CDR3 nucleotide sequence: TGTGCCAGTAGTGGACAGGGGTCCTACGAGCAGTACTTC.

The chain carries TRBV27 and TRBJ2-3; 9 bases agree with TRBD2. CDR1 and CDR2 from the germline V gene are MNHEY and SMNVEV (reference sequence). V trimming: 2 bases; J trimming: 2 bases; junction bases outside the gene matches: 5. The CDR3 is made up of 16 amino acids. The CDR3 region has the DNA TGTGCCAGCAGTTTAAGGCCTAGCGGGAACACAGATACGCAGTATTTT. Protein sequence: CASSLRPSGNTDTQYF.

The rearrangement uses TRBV19 and TRBJ1-5; D perhaps matches TRBD1 (6 bases). CDR1 is LNHDA and CDR2 is SQIVND in the germline V gene (reference sequence). Trimming took off 7 bases at V and 8 bases at J, with 24 bases between the two ends. The CDR3 totals 16 residues. CDR3 DNA: TGTGCCAGTACCCATACAGACAGGCGCGGCCAGGAGCCCCAGCATTTT. It is translated as CASTHTDRRGQEPQHF.

As DNA, the CDR3 is TGTGCCAGCAGCCAAGTGGTAGGGGTTCAGCCCCAGCATTTT. Translating it yields CASSQVVGVQPQHF. The chain recombines TRBV4-2 with TRBJ1-5, with D perhaps TRBD1 (5 bases). This CDR3 has 14 residues. The germline CDR1 and CDR2 sequences are LGHNA and YNFKEQ. V lost 1 base to trimming and J lost 6 bases, with 10 bases between them.

The J gene is TRBJ1-5, the V gene TRBV19, with 9 bases fitting TRBD1. The germline CDR1 and CDR2 sequences are LNHDA and SQIVND (reference sequence). With V trimmed by 5 bases and J by 6 bases, 11 bases remained unmatched. The CDR3 totals 16 residues. The CDR3 DNA sequence: TGTGCCAGTAGTTCTCTGACAGGGGGGGTTATTCAGCCCCAGCATTTT. Its protein is CASSSLTGGVIQPQHF.

In nucleotides, the CDR3 is TGTGCCAGCAGCACATCTGGTCCCACCGTGTCGGATGGCTACACCTTC. Translation: CASSTSGPTVSDGYTF. V and J are TRBV21-1 and TRBJ1-2. TRBV21-1 is annotated as a pseudogene. The CDR3 is 16 residues long.

The rearrangement uses TRBV4-1 and TRBJ2-3; D call uncertain. The CDR3 spans 13 residues. The V gene's germline CDR1 is MGHRA and CDR2 YSYEKL. Trimming pared 2 bases from V and 4 bases from J, leaving 7 bases between. CDR3 amino acids: CASSQTGPDTQYF. CDR3 DNA sequence: TGCGCCAGCAGCCAAACTGGTCCAGATACGCAGTATTTT.

The CDR3 here is CATTRKGTGFLYEQYF. In DNA form, the CDR3 reads TGTGCCACTACTAGAAAAGGGACAGGGTTCCTGTACGAGCAGTACTTC. This rearrangement joins TRBV19 to TRBJ2-7; TRBD1 agrees at 9 bases. The V gene end was trimmed by 10 bases and the J gene end by 4 bases; junction bases not matched to a gene: 17. The germline V gene encodes CDR1 LNHDA and CDR2 SQIVND (reference sequence). This CDR3 has 16 amino acids.

This chain connects TRBV7-8 to TRBJ2-1; 8 bases map to TRBD2. Trimming removed 4 bases from V and 2 bases from J; junction bases left unmatched: 4. The CDR3 runs to 15 residues. Germline V CDR1 and CDR2: SGHVS, FQNEAQ. The DNA of the CDR3 is TGTGCCAGCAGCTCGGCGGGGGGAGCCTACAATGAGCAGTTCTTC. Its translation is CASSSAGGAYNEQFF.